Shown below are 19 T cell receptor beta chains from a single sample sequenced in a study of OX40 agonist ivuxolimab in advanced cancers. Using immunoSEQ multiplex PCR, the repertoire was profiled, and TCRdb retains in-frame clones only, with some absent. In the table there are over 55,000 clones, more than 65% of which are singletons. This sample comprised CD4+ or CD8+ T cells sorted from blood, obtained in a trial of the OX40 agonist ivuxolimab. Receptor source: an adult with an advanced solid tumor such as melanoma, head and neck, liver or kidney cancer.

The rearrangement joins TRBV25-1 to TRBJ2-7; D may match TRBD1 or TRBD2 (5 bases each). The germline gives CDR1 MGHDK, CDR2 SYGVNS. The V end lost 6 bases, the J end lost 3 bases, and 15 bases lay between the germline ends. The CDR3 runs to 14 residues. CDR3 loop: CASRGVGESYEQYF. As DNA, the CDR3 is TGTGCCAGCAGGGGGGTAGGGGAAAGCTACGAGCAGTACTTC.

This clone turned up a few times. The V gene is TRBV11-1, the J gene TRBJ2-1, with 9 bases aligning to TRBD2. Trimming at V came to 5 bases and at J to 6 bases, leaving 8 bases not matched to a gene. Germline-derived CDR1 and CDR2 are SGHAT and FQDESV (reference sequence). This CDR3 contains 15 residues. CDR3: CASSPSGRGGNEQFF. The CDR3 bases are TGTGCCAGCAGCCCCTCGGGGCGGGGGGGCAATGAGCAGTTCTTC.

This chain connects TRBV4-1 to TRBJ1-1; 8 bases fit TRBD1. CDR3 size: 14 residues. The trim removed 3 bases at V and 8 bases at J, leaving 8 bases unmatched. The germline V gene has CDR1 MGHRA and CDR2 YSYEKL. The chain's CDR3 is CASSHADRGGEAFF. As DNA, the CDR3 is TGCGCCAGCAGCCACGCAGACAGGGGAGGGGAAGCTTTCTTT.

The chain joins TRBV7-8 to TRBJ2-5, with D unresolved. Germline V lookup: CDR1 SGHVS, CDR2 FQNEAQ. The CDR3 runs to 15 residues. V gave up 4 bases and J gave up 2 bases, with 14 bases separating them. For the CDR3, the DNA is TGTGCCAGCAGCTCTGGCGTTTACTATCAAGAGACCCAGTACTTC. Translation: CASSSGVYYQETQYF.

The J gene is TRBJ2-5, the V gene TRBV18, with D uncertain. Per germline, CDR1 KGHSH and CDR2 LQKENI. This CDR3 spans 13 amino acids. Trimming shortened V by 2 bases and J by 2 bases, and 6 bases separated the two germline ends. As DNA, the CDR3 is TGTGCCAGCTCACCAACAGTGCAAGAGACCCAGTACTTC. Protein: CASSPTVQETQYF.

The rearrangement links TRBV15 to TRBJ2-5; D might be TRBD1 (6 bases). CDR1 LNHNV and CDR2 YYDKDF come from the germline V gene (reference sequence). Trimming shortened V by 0 bases and J by 1 base, and 15 bases separated the two germline ends. The length of the CDR3 is 17 residues. The CDR3 spells CATSRDLGTPSQETQYF. CDR3 nucleotide sequence: TGTGCCACCAGCAGAGATTTAGGGACACCAAGCCAAGAGACCCAGTACTTC.

CDR3 sequence: CASSLAGGGNQPQHF. DNA of the CDR3: TGTGCCAGCAGCTTGGCAGGGGGCGGCAATCAGCCCCAGCATTTT. This chain uses TRBV7-2 with TRBJ1-5, with 8 bases lining up with TRBD1. The CDR3 is 15 amino acids. The V gene end was trimmed by 3 bases and the J gene end by 2 bases; junction bases not matched to a gene: 3. Germline V lookup: CDR1 SGHTA, CDR2 FQGNSA.

The chain couples TRBV28 to TRBJ1-1; no definite D call. The length of the CDR3 is 13 residues. With 5 bases removed from V and 1 base from J, the gap between germline ends came to 8 bases. Germline CDR1 and CDR2: MDHEN and SYDVKM. The CDR3 sequence is CASSLGTNTEAFF. The CDR3 DNA sequence: TGTGCCAGCAGTCTGGGTACGAACACTGAAGCTTTCTTT. Based on the CDR3 plus reference TRBV28 and TRBJ1-1, the full variable domain is DVKVTQSSRYLVKRTGEKVFLECVQDMDHENMFWYRQDPGLGLRLIYFSYDVKMKEKGDIPEGYSVSREKKERFSLILESASTNQTSMYLCASSLGTNTEAFFGQGTRLTVV.

The V call is TRBV27, the J call TRBJ1-6; D ambiguous. Per the germline V gene, CDR1 is MNHEY and CDR2 is SMNVEV (reference sequence). Trimming cost V 6 bases and J 4 bases, with 16 bases left between them. The CDR3 consists of 16 residues. Written as DNA, the CDR3 is TGTGCCAGCAGCTCCAAAGTTGGAGTTTATAATTCACCCCTCCACTTT. It specifies CASSSKVGVYNSPLHF.

V gene TRBV10-3 combines with J gene TRBJ2-5; 12 bases map to TRBD1. The CDR3 sequence is 16 residues long. CDR1 and CDR2 from the germline V gene are ENHRY and SYGVKD. The J segment lost 9 bases and the V segment lost 6 bases, leaving 14 bases of the junction unmatched. CDR3: CAISDGTGQGAWSQYF. The CDR3 region has the DNA TGTGCCATCAGCGATGGGACGGGACAGGGGGCTTGGTCCCAGTACTTC.

This clone came up once. The rearrangement uses TRBV6-1 and TRBJ2-2; tentative D call: TRBD1 (6 bases). This CDR3 spans 15 amino acids. Germline V gives CDR1 MNHNS, CDR2 SASEGT. V was shortened by 6 bases and J by 1 base, with 12 bases between the two germline ends. CDR3 in DNA: TGTGCCAGCAGGTTTGGGGGACAGAACACCGGGGAGCTGTTTTTT. It codes for CASRFGGQNTGELFF.

The V and J genes are TRBV4-1 and TRBJ1-1, with D maybe TRBD1 (5 bases). The CDR3 has 11 residues. V lost 1 base, J lost 8 bases, and 5 bases lay in between. The germline gives CDR1 MGHRA, CDR2 YSYEKL. This chain's CDR3 is CASSQAGEAFF. In DNA, the CDR3 is TGCGCCAGCAGCCAAGCAGGGGAAGCTTTCTTT.

The chain carries TRBV7-9 and TRBJ1-3; 9 bases are shared with TRBD1. V dropped 1 base and J dropped 4; count of bases not matched to a gene: 2. The length of the CDR3 is 15 residues. Germline values: CDR1 SEHNR, CDR2 FQNEAQ (reference sequence). The CDR3 nucleotides read TGTGCCAGCAGCTTAGAAGGGACAGGGGGAAACACCATATATTTT. It is translated as CASSLEGTGGNTIYF.

The V and J genes are TRBV5-1 and TRBJ1-2; D unresolved. Per germline, CDR1 SGHRS and CDR2 YFSETQ. The CDR3 length is 14 residues. With 0 bases removed from V and 8 bases from J, the gap between germline ends came to 14 bases. The DNA for the CDR3 is TGCGCCAGCAGCTTGGCCGCTCGGTCCGGGGGCTACACCTTC. Translating gives CASSLAARSGGYTF.

This chain links TRBV27 with TRBJ2-3; 11 bases align to TRBD1. V dropped 7 bases and J dropped 7; count of bases not matched to a gene: 13. This CDR3 has 16 residues. Germline V gene lookup returns CDR1 MNHEY and CDR2 SMNVEV (reference sequence). The CDR3 DNA follows: TGTGCCAGCACCAAGTGGTCTGGACAGGGGGCGAATACGCAGTATTTT. It specifies CASTKWSGQGANTQYF.

This clone has a handful of counts. The chain couples TRBV28 to TRBJ2-2; D call uncertain. The V and J ends lost 2 bases and 5 bases respectively, with 12 bases between them. The CDR3 sequence is 15 residues long. In germline, CDR1 is MDHEN, CDR2 SYDVKM. In nucleotides, the CDR3 is TGTGCCAGCAGTTTACCGGTTCAGTGGACCGGGGAGCTGTTTTTT. Amino acids: CASSLPVQWTGELFF.

The table lists this clone with a count of one. V gene TRBV19 combines with J gene TRBJ2-7; 9 positions agree with TRBD1. Looked up from germline, CDR1 is LNHDA and CDR2 is SQIVND (reference sequence). V shed 1 base, J shed 3 bases, and the junction held 1 base outside the gene matches. The CDR3 has 14 amino acids. CDR3 DNA sequence: TGTGCCAGTAGTATAGGGACAGGGGTCTACGAGCAGTACTTC. This sequence encodes CASSIGTGVYEQYF.

The rearrangement joins TRBV9 to TRBJ2-5; 8 positions agree with TRBD2. After removal of 6 bases from V and 4 bases from J, the junction contained 14 bases not matched to a gene. The CDR3 length is 16 residues. Germline lookup yields CDR1 SGDLS and CDR2 YYNGEE. The DNA for the CDR3 is TGTGCCAGCACCACGTCCTCGGGCCTAGCGGGAGAGACCCAGTACTTC. Translated, it gives CASTTSSGLAGETQYF.

This chain uses TRBV29-1 with TRBJ1-4; no firm D call. Germline CDR1 SQVTM, CDR2 ANQGSEA. The CDR3 loop spans 14 amino acids. The V end was cut by 5 bases, the J end by 0 bases, with 10 bases between. As DNA, the CDR3 is TGCAGCGTTAGGGAGGGCACAACTAATGAAAAACTGTTTTTT. It codes for CSVREGTTNEKLFF.